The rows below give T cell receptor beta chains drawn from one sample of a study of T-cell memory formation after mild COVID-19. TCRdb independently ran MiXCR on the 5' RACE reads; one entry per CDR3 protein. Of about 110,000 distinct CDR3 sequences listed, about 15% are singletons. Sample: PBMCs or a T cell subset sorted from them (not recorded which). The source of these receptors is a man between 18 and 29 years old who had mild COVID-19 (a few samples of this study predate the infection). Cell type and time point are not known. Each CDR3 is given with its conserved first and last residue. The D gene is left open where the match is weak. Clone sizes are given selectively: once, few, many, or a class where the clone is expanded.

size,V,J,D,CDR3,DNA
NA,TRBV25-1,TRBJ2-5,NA,CASSESSAGVSQETQYF,TGTGCCAGCAGTGAATCGAGTGCCGGGGTGAGCCAAGAGACCCAGTACTTC
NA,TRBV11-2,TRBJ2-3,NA,CASSSLGDTQYF,TGTGCCAGCAGCTCCCTCGGAGATACGCAGTATTTT
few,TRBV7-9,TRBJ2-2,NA,CASSLAGRQSNTGELFF,TGTGCCAGCAGCTTAGCGGGGAGACAGTCGAACACCGGGGAGCTGTTTTTT
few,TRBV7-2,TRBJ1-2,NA,CASSSLTVLYGYTF,TGTGCCAGCAGCTCCCTTACAGTGCTTTATGGCTACACCTTC
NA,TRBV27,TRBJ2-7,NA,CASSWGGTYEQYF,TGTGCCAGCAGCTGGGGGGGCACCTACGAGCAGTACTTC
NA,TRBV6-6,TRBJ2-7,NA,CASSPNAGYEQYF,TGTGCCAGCAGTCCCAACGCCGGCTACGAGCAGTACTTC
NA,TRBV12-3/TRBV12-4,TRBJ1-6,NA,CASTFSSGSPLHF,TGTGCCAGCACCTTCTCTTCGGGTTCACCCCTCCACTTT
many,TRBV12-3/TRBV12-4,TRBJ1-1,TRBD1,CASSRRTGLGTEAFF,TGTGCCAGCAGCCGCCGGACAGGGTTGGGCACTGAAGCTTTCTTT
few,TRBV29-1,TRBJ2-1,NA,CSALGQTEGSRSYNEQFF,TGCAGCGCTCTGGGCCAGACGGAGGGATCTAGGTCCTACAATGAGCAGTTCTTC
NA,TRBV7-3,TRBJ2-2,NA,CASSPEPGELFF,TGTGCCAGCAGCCCCGAGCCCGGGGAGCTGTTTTTT
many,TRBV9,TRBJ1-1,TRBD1,CASSGLQGALTEAFF,TGTGCCAGCAGCGGCCTTCAGGGGGCCCTCACTGAAGCTTTCTTT
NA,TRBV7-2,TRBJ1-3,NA,CATAGGGWPGNTIYF,TGTGCCACCGCCGGGGGGGGCTGGCCTGGAAACACCATATATTTT
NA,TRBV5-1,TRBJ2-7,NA,CASSLRAQENGSYEQYF,TGCGCCAGCAGCTTGAGAGCTCAGGAAAACGGCTCCTACGAGCAGTACTTC
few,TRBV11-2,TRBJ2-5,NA,CASSLDLLEGGAQETQYF,TGTGCCAGCAGCTTAGATCTGTTAGAGGGGGGGGCCCAAGAGACCCAGTACTTC
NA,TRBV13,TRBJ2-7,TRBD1,CASTFRDRAYEQYF,TGTGCCAGCACCTTCCGGGACAGAGCCTACGAGCAGTACTTC
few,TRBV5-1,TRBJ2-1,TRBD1,CASRNSGTGDNEQFF,TGCGCCAGCAGGAACTCTGGAACAGGGGACAATGAGCAGTTCTTC
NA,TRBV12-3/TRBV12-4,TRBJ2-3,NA,CASAIDRTPADTQYF,TGTGCCAGCGCCATCGATCGGACACCTGCAGATACGCAGTATTTT
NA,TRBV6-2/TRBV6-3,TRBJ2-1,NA,CASSYWVDHNEQFF,TGTGCCAGCAGTTACTGGGTAGACCACAATGAGCAGTTCTTC
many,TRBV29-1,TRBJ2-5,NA,CSVESGRGYQETQYF,TGCAGCGTTGAGTCCGGTAGGGGGTACCAAGAGACCCAGTACTTC
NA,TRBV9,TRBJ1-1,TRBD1,CASSDSDRGLAEAFF,TGTGCCAGCAGCGATTCTGACAGGGGTCTCGCTGAAGCTTTCTTT
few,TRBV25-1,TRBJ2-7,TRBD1,CASSVGTGVYEQYF,TGTGCCAGCAGTGTAGGGACAGGGGTTTACGAGCAGTACTTC
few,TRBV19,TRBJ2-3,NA,CASSINGRRDTQYF,TGTGCCAGTAGTATCAATGGTAGGCGAGATACGCAGTATTTT
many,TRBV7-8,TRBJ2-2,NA,CASSSYRTNTGELFF,TGTGCCAGCAGTTCATACAGGACGAACACCGGGGAGCTGTTTTTT
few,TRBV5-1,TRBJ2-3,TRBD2,CASIPDCCGGAEDTQYF,TGCGCCAGCATCCCGGACTGTTGCGGGGGGGCAGAGGATACGCAGTATTTT
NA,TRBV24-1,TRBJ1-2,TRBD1,CATRIDYTGTETNYGYTF,TGTGCCACCAGGATCGATTATACCGGGACAGAGACTAACTATGGCTACACCTTC
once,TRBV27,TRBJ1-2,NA,CASSLRAGRYGYTF,TGTGCCAGCAGTTTACGGGCAGGGAGGTATGGCTACACCTTC
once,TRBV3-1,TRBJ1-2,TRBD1,CASSQDSRTGLYGYTF,TGTGCCAGCAGCCAGGACTCTCGGACAGGGTTGTATGGCTACACCTTC
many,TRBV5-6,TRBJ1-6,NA,CASSWGTPYNSPLHF,TGTGCCAGCAGCTGGGGAACCCCCTATAATTCACCCCTCCACTTT
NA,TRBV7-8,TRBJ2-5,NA,CASSSSRETQYF,TGTGCCAGCAGCTCCTCAAGGGAGACCCAGTACTTC
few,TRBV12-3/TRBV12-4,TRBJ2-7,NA,CASSLTSDEQYF,TGTGCCAGCAGTTTAACATCCGACGAGCAGTACTTC
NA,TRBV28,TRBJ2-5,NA,CASSFISPSLRKETQYF,TGTGCCAGCAGTTTCATAAGCCCCTCCCTGAGGAAAGAGACCCAGTACTTC
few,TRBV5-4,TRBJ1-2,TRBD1,CASSRKLGTGTSPDYGYTF,TGTGCCAGCAGCCGGAAGTTGGGGACAGGGACTTCCCCTGACTATGGCTACACCTTC
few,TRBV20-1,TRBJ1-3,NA,CSAREQGSGNTIYF,TGCAGTGCTAGAGAGCAGGGTTCTGGAAACACCATATATTTT
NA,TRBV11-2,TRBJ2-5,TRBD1,CASSFGQGGGETQYF,TGTGCCAGCAGTTTCGGACAGGGAGGAGGGGAGACCCAGTACTTC
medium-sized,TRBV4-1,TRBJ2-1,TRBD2,CASSQERGGYDEQFF,TGCGCCAGCAGCCAAGAACGCGGGGGGTATGATGAGCAGTTCTTC
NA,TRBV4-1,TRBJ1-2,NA,CASSPAGTGNYGYTF,TGCGCCAGCAGCCCAGCCGGGACGGGAAACTATGGCTACACCTTC
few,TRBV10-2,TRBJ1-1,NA,CASSETGIGEAFF,TGCGCCAGCAGTGAGACCGGGATTGGTGAAGCTTTCTTT
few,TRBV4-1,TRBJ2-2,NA,CASSQTSGELFF,TGCGCCAGCAGCCAAACGTCCGGGGAGCTGTTTTTT
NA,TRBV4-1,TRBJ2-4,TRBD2,CASSQSLGTSGGNIQYF,TGCGCCAGCAGCCAATCACTGGGGACTAGCGGGGGAAACATTCAGTACTTC
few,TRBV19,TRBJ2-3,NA,CASSMVAGYTDTQYF,TGTGCCAGTAGTATGGTGGCGGGCTACACAGATACGCAGTATTTT
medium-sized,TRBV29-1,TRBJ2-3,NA,CSVEDGGSDTQYF,TGCAGCGTTGAAGATGGGGGCTCGGATACGCAGTATTTT
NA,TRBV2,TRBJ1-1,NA,CATSRYVMNTEAFF,TGTGCCACCAGTAGGTACGTTATGAACACTGAAGCTTTCTTT
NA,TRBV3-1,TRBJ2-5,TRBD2,CASSQSTPAGETQYF,TGTGCCAGCAGCCAAAGTACCCCAGCGGGGGAGACCCAGTACTTC
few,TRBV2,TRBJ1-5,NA,CASSPARWLGQPQHF,TGTGCCAGCAGCCCCGCTCGGTGGCTCGGACAGCCCCAGCATTTT
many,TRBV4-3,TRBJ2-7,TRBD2,CASSQDLGGGGSGEQYF,TGCGCCAGCAGCCAAGATTTGGGTGGCGGGGGATCGGGCGAGCAGTACTTC
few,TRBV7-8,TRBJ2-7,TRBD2,CASSLVSGGYEQYF,TGTGCCAGCAGCTTGGTCTCGGGGGGCTACGAGCAGTACTTC
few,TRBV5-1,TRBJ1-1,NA,CASSLAGPNTEAFF,TGCGCCAGCAGCTTGGCGGGGCCGAACACTGAAGCTTTCTTT
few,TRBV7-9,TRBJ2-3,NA,CASSPQVPDTQYF,TGTGCCAGCAGCCCGCAAGTCCCAGATACGCAGTATTTT
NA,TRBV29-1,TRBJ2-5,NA,CSAEGTGRRETQYF,TGCAGCGCTGAAGGAACAGGGAGGAGGGAGACCCAGTACTTC
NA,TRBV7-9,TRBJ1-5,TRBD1,CASSGGQGAQPQHF,TGTGCCAGCAGCGGAGGACAGGGGGCCCAGCCCCAGCATTTT
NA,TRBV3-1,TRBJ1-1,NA,CASSRGQLNTEAFF,TGTGCCAGCAGCCGCGGACAGCTGAACACTGAAGCTTTCTTT
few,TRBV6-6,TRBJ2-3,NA,CASILAQTDTQYF,NA
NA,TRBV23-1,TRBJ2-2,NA,CASSPPRPGELFF,TGCGCCAGCAGTCCTCCTAGGCCCGGGGAGCTGTTTTTT
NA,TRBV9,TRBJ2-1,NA,CASSPYTVRNEQFF,TGTGCCAGCAGCCCCTATACGGTCCGCAATGAGCAGTTCTTC
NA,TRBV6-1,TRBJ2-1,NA,CASKEGGSYNEQFF,TGTGCCAGCAAGGAGGGGGGCTCCTACAATGAGCAGTTCTTC
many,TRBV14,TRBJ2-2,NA,CASSQESAVTGELFF,TGTGCCAGCAGCCAAGAGTCGGCAGTTACCGGGGAGCTGTTTTTT
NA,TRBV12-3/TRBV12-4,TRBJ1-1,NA,CASRGGVPSTIMNTEAFF,TGTGCCAGCAGGGGGGGGGTACCTTCAACAATCATGAACACTGAAGCTTTCTTT
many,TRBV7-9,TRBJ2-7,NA,CASSHTSYEQYF,TGTGCCAGCAGCCACACATCCTACGAGCAGTACTTC
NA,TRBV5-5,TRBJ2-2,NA,CASSLGTLNTGELFF,TGTGCCAGCAGCTTGGGGACTCTGAACACCGGGGAGCTGTTTTTT